These 9 T cell receptor beta chains were all obtained from the same sample, sequenced in a study of yellow fever vaccine responses in identical twins. One entry per CDR3 protein results from TCRdb running MiXCR on the RT-PCR reads. The data hold over a thousand distinct CDR3 sequences, with 80% to 85% observed a single time. Material: T cells from blood (PBMCs), unsorted or a sorted subset (not recorded which), obtained before or after yellow fever vaccination (not recorded which). These receptors all stem from a woman under 30 who received the yellow fever vaccine.

This sequence joins TRBV4-1 and TRBJ1-4; D call uncertain. V was shortened by 3 bases and J by 3 bases, with 11 bases between the two germline ends. This CDR3 comprises 15 residues. CDR1 and CDR2 (germline): MGHRA, YSYEKL. CDR3 nucleotides: TGCGCCAGCAGCCAGGAGTTTGTAGCTAATGAAAAACTGTTTTTT. Its translation is CASSQEFVANEKLFF.

J is TRBJ2-5 and V is TRBV25-1, with TRBD1 as a possible D gene (5 bases). The CDR3 extends over 19 amino acids. The V end was cut by 4 bases, the J end by 1 base, with 25 bases between. Germline values: CDR1 MGHDK, CDR2 SYGVNS. CDR3 sequence reads: CASSGTGRTSTAAQETQYF. For the CDR3, the DNA is TGTGCCAGCAGTGGTACAGGACGAACCTCGACGGCGGCCCAAGAGACCCAGTACTTC. The full variable domain, rest sourced from reference TRBV25-1 and TRBJ2-5, is EADIYQTPRYLVIGTGKKITLECSQTMGHDKMYWYQQDPGMELHLIHYSYGVNSTEKGDLSSESTVSRIRTEHFPLTLESARPSHTSQYLCASSGTGRTSTAAQETQYFGPGTRLLVL.

The rearrangement uses TRBV7-1 and TRBJ2-1; D is ambiguous. TRBV7-1 is noted as an ORF with a role that remains uncertain. This CDR3 spans 14 amino acids. V was shortened by 2 bases and J by 4 bases, with 9 bases between the two germline ends. CDR3: CASSSLSTYNEQFF. In DNA, the CDR3 is TGTGCCAGCAGCTCATTATCCACTTACAATGAGCAGTTCTTC.

V and J are TRBV27 and TRBJ2-3, with 9 bases identical to TRBD1. In germline, CDR1 is MNHEY, CDR2 SMNVEV (reference sequence). The CDR3 spans 16 residues. The V gene end was trimmed by 0 bases and the J gene end by 4 bases; junction bases not matched to a gene: 5. The CDR3 bases are TGTGCCAGCAGTTTATCAGGGACAGGGCTACCAGATACGCAGTATTTT. It is translated as CASSLSGTGLPDTQYF.

The V and J genes are TRBV10-3 and TRBJ1-2, with D unclear. CDR1 and CDR2 (germline): ENHRY, SYGVKD. The CDR3 has 11 amino acids. Between the trimmed V and J ends, which lost 7 bases and 7 bases, there was a span of 10 bases. CDR3 sequence: CAINIQGGYTF. The CDR3 nucleotides are TGTGCCATCAATATTCAAGGTGGCTACACCTTC.

The chain joins TRBV10-3 to TRBJ1-2; D remains unclear. Trimming pared 0 bases from V and 2 bases from J, leaving 10 bases between. There are 15 residues in the CDR3. Germline loops: CDR1 ENHRY, CDR2 SYGVKD. In DNA, the CDR3 is TGTGCCATCAGTGAGTCAGGGAGAAGGAACTATGGCTACACCTTC. As protein: CAISESGRRNYGYTF.

The chain employs TRBV4-1 and TRBJ2-1; 9 bases agree with TRBD2. J gave up 2 bases and V 1 base, and 0 bases lay outside the gene matches. The CDR3 runs 15 residues. The germline V gene encodes CDR1 MGHRA and CDR2 YSYEKL. CDR3 loop: CASSQGGGAYNEQFF. Written as DNA, the CDR3 is TGCGCCAGCAGCCAAGGCGGGGGGGCCTACAATGAGCAGTTCTTC.

The chain joins TRBV14 to TRBJ2-1; D is undetermined. Per germline, CDR1 SGHDN and CDR2 FVKESK. Trimming took 0 bases from V and 10 from J, leaving 10 bases between them. This CDR3 region has 13 residues. CDR3 protein: CASSQDLGTEQFF. CDR3 nucleotides: TGTGCCAGCAGCCAAGATCTGGGTACGGAGCAGTTCTTC.

The gene calls are TRBV11-2 and TRBJ2-1; D is unclear. The V end was cut by 0 bases, the J end by 6 bases, with 15 bases between. The germline V gene encodes CDR1 SGHAT and CDR2 FQNNGV. The CDR3 runs to 16 residues. This CDR3 reads CASSLDLGLDRNEQFF. CDR3 DNA sequence: TGTGCCAGCAGCTTAGATCTAGGCCTGGACCGCAATGAGCAGTTCTTC.